A selection of T cell receptor beta chains follows, all from one sample in a study of T cells in Graves' hyperthyroidism and ophthalmopathy. TCRdb re-analysed the multiplex PCR reads in MiXCR, keeping a single row per CDR3 protein. The sample carries around 300,000 distinct CDR3 sequences, less than 30% recorded once. Sequenced sample: blood. These receptors all stem from a middle-aged man with Graves' hyperthyroidism that later progressed to Graves' ophthalmopathy. The CDR3 runs from the conserved cysteine through the conserved F or W. Each record gives: J gene, D gene, V gene, clone size, CDR3 DNA, CDR3 protein. D genes are given only for firm matches. Size values are once, few and many counts, or a class for expanded clones, and some rows have none.

j_gene: TRBJ1-5; d_gene: .; v_gene: TRBV10-2; abundance: .; CDR3nt: TGCGCCAGCACGCCAGGGATAGGTCAGCCCCAGCATTTT; CDR3aa: CASTPGIGQPQHF
j_gene: TRBJ1-6; d_gene: .; v_gene: TRBV9; abundance: many; CDR3nt: TGTGCCAGCAGCAACACGGCGAATTCACCCCTCCACTTT; CDR3aa: CASSNTANSPLHF
j_gene: TRBJ2-2; d_gene: .; v_gene: TRBV4-2; abundance: many; CDR3nt: TGTGCCAGCAGCCAAGCGGGAGCGGGCACCGGGGAGCTGTTTTTT; CDR3aa: CASSQAGAGTGELFF
j_gene: TRBJ2-2; d_gene: .; v_gene: TRBV7-6; abundance: once; CDR3nt: TGTGCCAGCAGGCCCGGGCTTGACGGGGAGCTGTTTTTT; CDR3aa: CASRPGLDGELFF
j_gene: TRBJ1-5; d_gene: .; v_gene: TRBV19; abundance: .; CDR3nt: TGTGCCAGTAGCCCAGGGCGGGGGAAGACCTATCAGCCCCAGCATTTT; CDR3aa: CASSPGRGKTYQPQHF
j_gene: TRBJ2-7; d_gene: TRBD2; v_gene: TRBV5-1; abundance: many; CDR3nt: TGCGCCAGCAGCTTGTCTAGCGGGACCCGCGAGCAGTACTTC; CDR3aa: CASSLSSGTREQYF
j_gene: TRBJ1-5; d_gene: TRBD1; v_gene: TRBV15; abundance: many; CDR3nt: TGTGCCACCGTACTTTCGACAGGGAGAGGCAATCAGCCCCAGCATTTT; CDR3aa: CATVLSTGRGNQPQHF
j_gene: TRBJ2-7; d_gene: .; v_gene: TRBV12-3/TRBV12-4; abundance: many; CDR3nt: TGTGCCAGCAAGGTTGGCAGCCTGACCTACGAGCAGTACTTC; CDR3aa: CASKVGSLTYEQYF
j_gene: TRBJ2-5; d_gene: TRBD2; v_gene: TRBV29-1; abundance: few; CDR3nt: TGCAGCGTTGGCCTAGCGGGATATCAAGAGACCCAGTACTTC; CDR3aa: CSVGLAGYQETQYF
j_gene: TRBJ2-6; d_gene: .; v_gene: TRBV6-2/TRBV6-3; abundance: many; CDR3nt: TGTGCCAGCAGTTACGTCTCTGGGGGCTCTGGGGCCAACGTCCTGACTTTC; CDR3aa: CASSYVSGGSGANVLTF
j_gene: TRBJ2-5; d_gene: .; v_gene: TRBV24-1; abundance: many; CDR3nt: TGTGCCACCAGTGATGACAGGAGAGAGACCCAGTACTTC; CDR3aa: CATSDDRRETQYF
j_gene: TRBJ2-5; d_gene: .; v_gene: TRBV12-3/TRBV12-4; abundance: many; CDR3nt: TGTGCCAGCAGTTTGTTCCCCCAAGAGACCCAGTACTTC; CDR3aa: CASSLFPQETQYF
j_gene: TRBJ2-3; d_gene: TRBD2; v_gene: TRBV20-1; abundance: many; CDR3nt: TGCAGTGCTAGAGGCCTACTAGCGGGAGATGTAGATACGCAGTATTTT; CDR3aa: CSARGLLAGDVDTQYF
j_gene: TRBJ1-5; d_gene: .; v_gene: TRBV6-8; abundance: many; CDR3nt: TGTGCCCACCGGGGGGGTCAGCCCCAGCATTTT; CDR3aa: CAHRGGQPQHF
j_gene: TRBJ2-2; d_gene: .; v_gene: TRBV12-3/TRBV12-4; abundance: many; CDR3nt: TGTGCCAGCAGTTTTAGCGCGAACACCGGGGAGCTGTTTTTT; CDR3aa: CASSFSANTGELFF
j_gene: TRBJ2-4; d_gene: .; v_gene: TRBV5-1; abundance: many; CDR3nt: TGCGCCAGCAGCTTGGAAGCGGTAGCCAAAAACATTCAGTACTTC; CDR3aa: CASSLEAVAKNIQYF
j_gene: TRBJ1-2; d_gene: .; v_gene: TRBV29-1; abundance: many; CDR3nt: TGCAGCGTCGCCTCACGGGTTGGCTACACCTTC; CDR3aa: CSVASRVGYTF
j_gene: TRBJ1-5; d_gene: .; v_gene: TRBV6-5; abundance: .; CDR3nt: TGTGCCAGCAGTTACTCTTCGGAAATCAATCAGCCCCAGCATTTT; CDR3aa: CASSYSSEINQPQHF
j_gene: TRBJ1-1; d_gene: TRBD1; v_gene: TRBV4-2; abundance: .; CDR3nt: TGTGCCAGCAGCCAAGGATCAACAGGGGCGAACACTGAAGCTTTCTTT; CDR3aa: CASSQGSTGANTEAFF
j_gene: TRBJ2-5; d_gene: .; v_gene: TRBV5-1; abundance: many; CDR3nt: TGCGCCAGCAGCGCCGACGGGACCCAGTACTTC; CDR3aa: CASSADGTQYF
j_gene: TRBJ1-5; d_gene: .; v_gene: TRBV12-3/TRBV12-4; abundance: once; CDR3nt: TGTGCCAGCAGTTTAGGGGCGACTAATCAGCCCCAGCATTTT; CDR3aa: CASSLGATNQPQHF
j_gene: TRBJ1-1; d_gene: .; v_gene: TRBV7-3; abundance: many; CDR3nt: TGTGCCAGCAGCTTAATGGGGGACCGCGAAGCTTTCTTT; CDR3aa: CASSLMGDREAFF
j_gene: TRBJ2-6; d_gene: TRBD1; v_gene: TRBV18; abundance: .; CDR3nt: TGTGCCAGCTCACCTTACCGGGACAGGGCGATTGGAAGCTCTGGGGCCAACGTCCTGACTTTC; CDR3aa: CASSPYRDRAIGSSGANVLTF
j_gene: TRBJ2-5; d_gene: .; v_gene: TRBV9; abundance: many; CDR3nt: TGTGCCAGCAGCGTGGGGGTAGGAGAGACCCAGTACTTC; CDR3aa: CASSVGVGETQYF
j_gene: TRBJ2-7; d_gene: TRBD2; v_gene: TRBV3-1; abundance: many; CDR3nt: TGTGCCAGCAGCCAAACTAGCGGGAGGGCCTACGAGCAGTACTTC; CDR3aa: CASSQTSGRAYEQYF
j_gene: TRBJ1-3; d_gene: .; v_gene: TRBV12-3/TRBV12-4; abundance: many; CDR3nt: TGTGCCAGCACCTTAGGGGATCCTGGAAACACCATATATTTT; CDR3aa: CASTLGDPGNTIYF
j_gene: TRBJ2-7; d_gene: TRBD2; v_gene: TRBV28; abundance: many; CDR3nt: TGTGCCAGCAGACCCACAGGGACTAGCGGACCGGGAGAGCAGTACTTC; CDR3aa: CASRPTGTSGPGEQYF
j_gene: TRBJ2-5; d_gene: TRBD2; v_gene: TRBV7-8; abundance: many; CDR3nt: TGTGCCAGCAGCTTAGAGGCTAGCGGGCCCCCCCGGGAGACCCAGTACTTC; CDR3aa: CASSLEASGPPRETQYF
j_gene: TRBJ2-7; d_gene: .; v_gene: TRBV5-1; abundance: many; CDR3nt: TGCGCCAGCAGCACCGCAGGGGCCGACGAGCAGTACTTC; CDR3aa: CASSTAGADEQYF
j_gene: TRBJ2-7; d_gene: .; v_gene: TRBV5-1; abundance: many; CDR3nt: TGCGCCAGCAGCTTGGGCTTAAGCGGTCCGTCCTACGAGCAGTACTTC; CDR3aa: CASSLGLSGPSYEQYF
j_gene: TRBJ2-7; d_gene: .; v_gene: TRBV12-5; abundance: .; CDR3nt: TGTGCTAGTGGTCCCAGTGGGGTACGTCAGGAGCAGTACTTC; CDR3aa: CASGPSGVRQEQYF
j_gene: TRBJ2-7; d_gene: .; v_gene: TRBV3-1; abundance: few; CDR3nt: TGTGCCAGCAGCCAAGACTCTACAGGGAAAACTTACGAGCAGTACTTC; CDR3aa: CASSQDSTGKTYEQYF
j_gene: TRBJ2-5; d_gene: .; v_gene: TRBV5-8; abundance: many; CDR3nt: TGTGCCAGCAGCTCCTTACGTTACTTGGACAGACCGGAGACCCAGTACTTC; CDR3aa: CASSSLRYLDRPETQYF
j_gene: TRBJ2-2; d_gene: .; v_gene: TRBV24-1; abundance: many; CDR3nt: TGTGCCACCACTGGGACGAACACCGGGGAGCTGTTTTTT; CDR3aa: CATTGTNTGELFF
j_gene: TRBJ2-7; d_gene: TRBD1; v_gene: TRBV6-1; abundance: once; CDR3nt: TGTGCCAGCAGCTCCGGGACAGGAAGATACGAGCAGTACTTC; CDR3aa: CASSSGTGRYEQYF
j_gene: TRBJ1-2; d_gene: TRBD1; v_gene: TRBV5-1; abundance: many; CDR3nt: TGCGCCAGCAGCCAACAGGGGGAAAACTATGGCTACACCTTC; CDR3aa: CASSQQGENYGYTF
j_gene: TRBJ1-2; d_gene: .; v_gene: TRBV7-2; abundance: .; CDR3nt: TGTGCCAGCATCCCGCGGTTAGCAGGGACCTATGGCTACACCTTC; CDR3aa: CASIPRLAGTYGYTF
j_gene: TRBJ2-5; d_gene: TRBD1; v_gene: TRBV5-1; abundance: many; CDR3nt: TGCGCCAGCAGCTTGGTAGGGGGCCCAGGTGCGGAGACCCAGTACTTC; CDR3aa: CASSLVGGPGAETQYF
j_gene: TRBJ2-7; d_gene: TRBD1; v_gene: TRBV20-1; abundance: many; CDR3nt: TGCAGTGCTTCCCCCTCAGCTGCAGGGGGCCCTTACGAGCAGTACTTC; CDR3aa: CSASPSAAGGPYEQYF
j_gene: TRBJ2-7; d_gene: .; v_gene: TRBV29-1; abundance: many; CDR3nt: TGCAGCGTTGTTAGCGAAAACCTAAGCTCCTACGAGCAGTACTTC; CDR3aa: CSVVSENLSSYEQYF
j_gene: TRBJ1-1; d_gene: TRBD1; v_gene: TRBV7-3; abundance: many; CDR3nt: TGTGCCAGCAGCCAATCAGGGGGCGCTGCTTTCTTT; CDR3aa: CASSQSGGAAFF
j_gene: TRBJ1-1; d_gene: .; v_gene: TRBV6-2/TRBV6-3; abundance: .; CDR3nt: TGTGCCAGCAGTTACCTACAGGTATCGAACACTGAAGCTTTCTTT; CDR3aa: CASSYLQVSNTEAFF
j_gene: TRBJ2-7; d_gene: .; v_gene: TRBV28; abundance: many; CDR3nt: TGTGCCAGCAGTTTATCCTACAGGGACCACGAGCAGTGCTTC; CDR3aa: CASSLSYRDHEQCF
j_gene: TRBJ2-5; d_gene: TRBD2; v_gene: TRBV2; abundance: .; CDR3nt: TGTGCCAGCACCACTAGCGGGACCCAAGAGACCCAGTACTTC; CDR3aa: CASTTSGTQETQYF
j_gene: TRBJ2-7; d_gene: TRBD2; v_gene: TRBV3-1; abundance: many; CDR3nt: TGTGCCAGCAGCCAAGGTGAGGGACTAGTGGGCGAGCAGTACTTC; CDR3aa: CASSQGEGLVGEQYF
j_gene: TRBJ2-3; d_gene: TRBD2; v_gene: TRBV6-2/TRBV6-3; abundance: many; CDR3nt: TGTGCCAGCAGTTATACCGGCGGAGCGGGAGCCATCACAGATACGCAGTATTTT; CDR3aa: CASSYTGGAGAITDTQYF
j_gene: TRBJ2-2; d_gene: .; v_gene: TRBV6-1; abundance: many; CDR3nt: TGTGCCAGCAGGAGGAGGGTGGGCACCGGGGAGCTGTTTTTT; CDR3aa: CASRRRVGTGELFF
j_gene: TRBJ1-2; d_gene: .; v_gene: TRBV28; abundance: many; CDR3nt: TGTGCCAGCAGGTCAAACGGAGGATATGGCTACACCTTC; CDR3aa: CASRSNGGYGYTF
j_gene: TRBJ2-7; d_gene: TRBD2; v_gene: TRBV11-2; abundance: many; CDR3nt: TGTGCCAGCAGCCCGCCGGCGGGAGAAAGCTGGTACGAGCAGTACTTC; CDR3aa: CASSPPAGESWYEQYF
j_gene: TRBJ1-1; d_gene: .; v_gene: TRBV7-3; abundance: many; CDR3nt: TGTGCCAGCAGCTTACAGAGTAACACTGAAGCTTTCTTT; CDR3aa: CASSLQSNTEAFF
j_gene: TRBJ2-2; d_gene: TRBD1; v_gene: TRBV5-1; abundance: many; CDR3nt: TGCGCCAGTACAGGGGGCACCGGGGAGCTGTTTTTT; CDR3aa: CASTGGTGELFF
j_gene: TRBJ2-2; d_gene: .; v_gene: TRBV7-9; abundance: many; CDR3nt: TGTGCCAGCAGCTTCGGGGTCGCGAACACCGGGGAGCTGTTTTTT; CDR3aa: CASSFGVANTGELFF